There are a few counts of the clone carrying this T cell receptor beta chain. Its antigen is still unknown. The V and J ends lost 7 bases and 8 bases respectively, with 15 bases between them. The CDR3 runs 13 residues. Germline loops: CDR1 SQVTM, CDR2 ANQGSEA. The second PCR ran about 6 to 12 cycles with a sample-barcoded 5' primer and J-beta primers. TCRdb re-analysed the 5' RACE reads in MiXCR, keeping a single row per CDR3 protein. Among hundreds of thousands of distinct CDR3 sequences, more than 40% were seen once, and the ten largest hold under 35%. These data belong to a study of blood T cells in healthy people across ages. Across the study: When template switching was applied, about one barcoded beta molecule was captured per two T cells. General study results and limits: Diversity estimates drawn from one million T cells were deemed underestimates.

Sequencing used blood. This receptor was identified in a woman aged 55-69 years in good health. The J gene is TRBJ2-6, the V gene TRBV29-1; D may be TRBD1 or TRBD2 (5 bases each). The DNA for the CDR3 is TGCAGCGCCTACTCTTGGGGGTCCAACGTCCTGACTTTC. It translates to CSAYSWGSNVLTF.